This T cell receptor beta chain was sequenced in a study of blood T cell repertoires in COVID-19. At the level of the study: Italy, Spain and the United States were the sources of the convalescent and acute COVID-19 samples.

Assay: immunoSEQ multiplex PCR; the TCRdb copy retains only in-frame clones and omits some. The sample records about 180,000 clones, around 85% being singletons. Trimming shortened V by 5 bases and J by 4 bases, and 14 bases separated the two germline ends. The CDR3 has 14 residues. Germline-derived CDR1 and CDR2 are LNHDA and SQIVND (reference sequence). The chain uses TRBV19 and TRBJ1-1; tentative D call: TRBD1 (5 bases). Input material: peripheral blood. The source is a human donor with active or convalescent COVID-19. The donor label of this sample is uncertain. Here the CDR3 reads CASSSGARATEAFF. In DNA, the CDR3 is TGTGCCAGTAGTTCAGGCGCCAGGGCCACTGAAGCTTTCTTT.